Following are 20 T cell receptor beta chains from one sample sequenced in a study of CD8 T cells in ankylosing spondylitis. TCRdb called the 5' RACE reads again in MiXCR, with one record for every CDR3 protein. The sample carries some 240,000 distinct CDR3 sequences, 20% to 30% recorded once. Sequencing input: blood, either unsorted or a sorted T cell fraction (not recorded which). The receptors originated from a male donor with ankylosing spondylitis or in good health (not recorded which).

At least ten counts were recorded for this clonotype. The CDR3 spells CSVLQGAGDTQYF. The CDR3 coding sequence is TGCAGCGTGCTACAGGGGGCGGGCGATACGCAGTATTTT. The chain joins TRBV29-1 to TRBJ2-3, with TRBD1 matching over 9 bases. J lost 6 bases, V lost 6 bases, and 7 bases had no gene match. The germline V gene encodes CDR1 SQVTM and CDR2 ANQGSEA. The CDR3 spans 13 residues.

This clonotype was detected ten times or more. This rearrangement joins TRBV5-1 to TRBJ1-4; 7 bases agree with TRBD1. Germline CDR1 and CDR2: SGHRS and YFSETQ. V lost 3 bases and J lost 8; bases outside the gene matches: 7. The CDR3 is made up of 14 amino acids. CDR3 region: CASSYTGAGEKLFF. CDR3 DNA sequence: TGCGCCAGCAGCTATACAGGGGCAGGGGAAAAACTGTTTTTT.

This clonotype has ten or more counts. This chain connects TRBV12-3 or TRBV12-4 to TRBJ2-7; no reliable D call. The germline V and J ends were trimmed by 2 bases and 0 bases, with 8 bases remaining between them. This CDR3 is built from 14 residues. The CDR3 is CASSLKGSSYEQYF. CDR3 DNA: TGTGCCAGCAGTTTAAAGGGCAGCTCCTACGAGCAGTACTTC.

The V call is TRBV11-3, the J call TRBJ2-3; 9 bases are shared with TRBD2. Germline CDR1 SGHNT, CDR2 YENEEA. This CDR3 is built from 16 residues. V lost 1 base, J lost 1 base, and 3 bases stayed unmatched. The CDR3 is CASSLGASGGTDTQYF. The CDR3 nucleotides are TGTGCCAGCAGCTTAGGTGCTAGCGGGGGCACAGATACGCAGTATTTT.

The CDR3 loop is CSARDWRVVSYNEQFF. The DNA of the CDR3 is TGCAGTGCTAGAGATTGGAGGGTTGTTAGTTACAATGAGCAGTTCTTC. J is TRBJ2-1 and V is TRBV20-1; perhaps TRBD2 as D (6 bases). V shed 0 bases and J shed 4 bases, with 16 bases lying between them. Germline V gene sequence: CDR1 DFQATT, CDR2 SNEGSKA (reference sequence). This CDR3 has 16 amino acids.

This clonotype came up many times. This CDR3 is CASSVGTGRSSYNEQFF. The CDR3 bases are TGTGCCAGCAGTGTCGGGACAGGCAGAAGCTCCTACAATGAGCAGTTCTTC. The chain joins TRBV12-3 or TRBV12-4 to TRBJ2-1, with 8 bases that match TRBD1. The CDR3 spans 17 residues. V lost 5 bases, J lost 0 bases, and 9 bases stayed unmatched.

In its sample, this clonotype was seen a few times. The V call is TRBV29-1, the J call TRBJ2-7; perhaps TRBD1 as D (7 bases). CDR1 and CDR2 from the germline V gene are SQVTM and ANQGSEA. V dropped 6 bases and J dropped 7 bases, with 13 bases sitting between them. The CDR3 consists of 11 residues. The CDR3 sequence: CSVRQGLEQYF. The CDR3 DNA is TGCAGCGTCAGACAGGGACTGGAGCAGTACTTC.

V gene TRBV9 combines with J gene TRBJ2-3; 13 positions agree with TRBD2. The CDR3 runs to 16 residues. CDR1 is SGDLS, CDR2 YYNGEE, per germline. J gave up 2 bases and V 4 bases, and 4 bases lay outside the gene matches. CDR3 sequence (DNA): TGTGCCAGCAGCACGGGGACTAGCGGGGTCACAGATACGCAGTATTTT. This gives the protein CASSTGTSGVTDTQYF.

This clonotype showed up just a few times. This chain links TRBV6-5 with TRBJ2-3; 9 nucleotides line up with TRBD2. The CDR3 runs to 15 residues. Germline assignment: CDR1 MNHEY and CDR2 SVGAGI. V trimming: 3 bases; J trimming: 1 base; junction bases outside the gene matches: 2. CDR3 coding DNA: TGTGCCAGCAGTTATGTAGCGGGGGGCACAGATACGCAGTATTTT. Amino acids: CASSYVAGGTDTQYF.

V gene TRBV20-1 combines with J gene TRBJ1-2; maybe TRBD1 (5 bases). Looked up from germline, CDR1 is DFQATT and CDR2 is SNEGSKA (reference sequence). This CDR3 region has 14 residues. The ends were cut back, 0 bases at V and 4 bases at J, with 12 bases in the middle. The DNA of the CDR3 is TGCAGTGCTAGAGATCGGGCCGACAGCTATGGCTACACCTTC. This sequence encodes CSARDRADSYGYTF.

The rearrangement links TRBV5-1 to TRBJ1-2, with D uncertain. The CDR3 length is 13 residues. V was trimmed by 5 bases and J by 8 bases, leaving 16 bases between them. Germline values: CDR1 SGHRS, CDR2 YFSETQ. The CDR3 loop reads CASRQDTTYGYTF. The CDR3 DNA follows: TGCGCCAGCAGACAAGACACAACCTACGGCTACACCTTC.

The chain links TRBV20-1 to TRBJ2-3; D gene ambiguous. Looked up from germline, CDR1 is DFQATT and CDR2 is SNEGSKA (reference sequence). The germline V and J ends were trimmed by 4 bases and 0 bases, with 8 bases remaining between them. The CDR3 has 13 amino acids. The CDR3 region is CSAKHFSTDTQYF. CDR3 in DNA: TGCAGTGCTAAACACTTTAGCACAGATACGCAGTATTTT.

This clonotype was observed a few times. The chain carries TRBV20-1 and TRBJ2-7, with a weak D call TRBD2 (5 bases). Germline V gene lookup returns CDR1 DFQATT and CDR2 SNEGSKA (reference sequence). There are 10 residues in the CDR3. V lost 3 bases to trimming and J lost 7 bases, with 7 bases between them. The CDR3 DNA is TGCAGTGCTAGTCCGGGGGAGCAGTACTTC. Its protein product is CSASPGEQYF.

This clonotype came up a few times. V and J are TRBV20-1 and TRBJ2-5, with a tentative D call TRBD1 (7 bases). The germline V gene has CDR1 DFQATT and CDR2 SNEGSKA (reference sequence). The CDR3 consists of 14 residues. Trimming took off 3 bases at V and 5 bases at J, with 16 bases between the two ends. Written as DNA, the CDR3 is TGCAGTGCTAGTCCAGGGGGAGGCTGGGAGACCCAGTACTTC. Amino acids: CSASPGGGWETQYF.

This clonotype was counted at least ten times. This chain joins TRBV6-1 and TRBJ2-5; D possibly corresponds to TRBD1 (5 bases). Trimming pared 7 bases from V and 1 base from J, leaving 13 bases between. The CDR3 runs to 14 residues. Germline V CDR1 and CDR2: MNHNS, SASEGT. The CDR3 region is CASNEWGTQETQYF. In nucleotides, the CDR3 is TGTGCCAGCAACGAATGGGGCACCCAAGAGACCCAGTACTTC.

This chain connects TRBV20-1 to TRBJ2-3; D is perhaps TRBD1 or TRBD2 (5 bases each). Trimming pared 6 bases from V and 0 bases from J, leaving 13 bases between. Germline lookup yields CDR1 DFQATT and CDR2 SNEGSKA (reference sequence). This CDR3 spans 14 amino acids. The CDR3 here is CSAQGAQSTDTQYF. The CDR3 nucleotides read TGCAGTGCCCAGGGAGCACAGAGCACAGATACGCAGTATTTT.

The CDR3 loop reads CASRWFGRATDTQYF. As DNA, the CDR3 is TGTGCCAGCAGGTGGTTCGGGCGGGCGACAGATACGCAGTATTTT. The chain employs TRBV7-2 and TRBJ2-3; a weak D match, TRBD2 (5 bases). The germline CDR1 and CDR2 sequences are SGHTA and FQGNSA. CDR3 length equals 15 residues. Trimming pared 6 bases from V and 3 bases from J, leaving 16 bases between.

This clonotype was recorded many times. This sequence joins TRBV20-1 and TRBJ1-3; D is unclear. This CDR3 comprises 14 residues. Trimming removed 3 bases from V and 0 bases from J, with 9 bases in between. Germline CDR1 is DFQATT and CDR2 is SNEGSKA (reference sequence). DNA of the CDR3: TGCAGTGCTAGTAACGGATACTCTGGAAACACCATATATTTT. Protein: CSASNGYSGNTIYF.

This clonotype was observed a handful of times. The rearrangement uses TRBV11-3 and TRBJ2-7, with D perhaps matching TRBD1 or TRBD2 (5 bases each). The CDR3 has 14 residues. V lost 0 bases, J lost 0 bases, and 6 bases lay in between. Germline V gives CDR1 SGHNT, CDR2 YENEEA. The CDR3 nucleotides are TGTGCCAGCAGCTTAGAGGGGGACTCCTACGAGCAGTACTTC. It translates to CASSLEGDSYEQYF.

The gene calls are TRBV6-1 and TRBJ1-5, with TRBD1 as a possible D gene (5 bases). Trimming cost V 6 bases and J 0 bases, with 12 bases left between them. CDR1 is MNHNS and CDR2 is SASEGT in the germline V gene. This CDR3 region has 15 residues. CDR3 residues: CASSPRGSSNQPQHF. The CDR3 DNA follows: TGTGCCAGCAGCCCCCGGGGCTCTAGCAATCAGCCCCAGCATTTT.